This T cell receptor (beta chain) is from a study of T cell responses to AZD1222 COVID-19 vaccine. Findings of the study overall: Reportedly, nearly half of unique spike TCRs recognized epitopes outside B.1.351/B.1.1.7 mutations. Increased Spike-specific TCR breadth and depth were observed after two AZD1222 doses.

There are 15 residues in the CDR3. V was pared by 4 bases and J by 6 bases, with 19 bases between. Germline V gene sequence: CDR1 GTSNPN, CDR2 SVGIG (reference sequence). The repertoire was sequenced with immunoSEQ multiplex PCR; TCRdb's copy has only in-frame clones and lacks some. The sample shows some 140,000 clones, around 90% of them seen only once. Details on this clone: Its specificity is unknown.

This chain connects TRBV30 to TRBJ1-5; D uncertain. The clonotype originates from an adult in good health. The sample here was peripheral blood, taken on day 0 of AZD1222 vaccination. As DNA, the CDR3 is TGTGCCTGGACCCCCCAAGGTAGGGAATCTCAGCCCCAGCATTTT. This codes for CAWTPQGRESQPQHF.